This entry concerns a single T cell receptor (beta chain). This record comes from a study of T cell changes during pregnancy in multiple sclerosis. This table comes from immunoSEQ multiplex PCR, and its TCRdb copy is limited to in-frame clones, with some not included. Found here are approximately 57,000 clones, about 91% of them singletons; the top ten hold 3.6%. The CDR3 is 15 residues long. Germline V CDR1 and CDR2: SGHAT, FQNNGV. The TCR originated in a female donor in good health, enrolled as a control in a pregnancy study. The V gene is TRBV11-2, the J gene TRBJ2-7; D may be TRBD2 (5 bases). The DNA matches TRBJ2-1 better at its end, which makes the J call doubtful. This sample comprised peripheral blood, obtained after pregnancy. CDR3 DNA: TGTGCCAGCAGCTCCCCTAGCAGATCCTACAATGAGCAGTTCTTC. Its translation is CASSSPSRSYNEQFF.